The 3 T cell receptor beta chains below all came from one sample that was sequenced in a study of T cell responses to AZD1222 COVID-19 vaccine. The table came from immunoSEQ multiplex PCR; TCRdb's copy has only in-frame clones and leaves some out. The table has fewer than 70,000 clones, 70% to 90% seen once. Sequences were derived from peripheral blood, sampled on day 0 of AZD1222 vaccination. These TCRs come from an adult in good health.

The chain couples TRBV11-2 to TRBJ2-6; D might be TRBD1 (6 bases). CDR3 length equals 15 residues. The germline V gene has CDR1 SGHAT and CDR2 FQNNGV. V was clipped by 4 bases and J by 2 bases, with 9 bases between them. DNA for the CDR3: TGTGCCAGCAGCTCCCACAGGGCTGGGGCCAACGTCCTGACTTTC. Amino acids: CASSSHRAGANVLTF.

The J gene is TRBJ2-2, the V gene TRBV5-1, with D uncertain. The germline V and J ends were trimmed by 0 bases and 6 bases, with 6 bases remaining between them. Germline-derived CDR1 and CDR2 are SGHRS and YFSETQ. This CDR3 spans 13 amino acids. The CDR3: CASSLGSSGELFF. DNA for the CDR3: TGCGCCAGCAGCTTGGGGTCCTCCGGGGAGCTGTTTTTT.

The V and J genes are TRBV6-5 and TRBJ1-3; 9 bases are shared with TRBD1. This CDR3 region has 15 residues. CDR1 MNHEY and CDR2 SVGAGI come from the germline V gene. V lost 6 bases and J lost 4; bases outside the gene matches: 7. CDR3 protein: CASRPRTGDGNTIYF. CDR3 nucleotides: TGTGCCAGCAGACCCCGGACAGGGGACGGAAACACCATATATTTT.